This entry lists 28 T cell receptor beta chains sequenced from one sample in a study of T cell changes during pregnancy in multiple sclerosis. The data were produced by immunoSEQ multiplex PCR, yet TCRdb's version contains in-frame clones alone and is incomplete. The top ten clones hold roughly 0.82% of a sample with 90,000 to 120,000 clones, less than 95% of them seen once. The starting material was peripheral blood, obtained in the third trimester of pregnancy. The receptor set was obtained from a female donor in good health, enrolled as a control in a pregnancy study.

The chain joins TRBV11-3 to TRBJ1-3; 8 bases are a match to TRBD1. With 2 bases clipped from V and 3 bases from J, the junction kept 6 bases outside the gene matches. CDR3 length: 16 amino acids. Germline CDR1 is SGHNT and CDR2 is YENEEA. CDR3 sequence: CASSLYRGQVGNTIYF. The CDR3 DNA reads as TGTGCCAGCAGCTTATATCGGGGACAGGTTGGAAACACCATATATTTT.

The V and J genes are TRBV5-1 and TRBJ2-7; D is perhaps TRBD1 (7 bases). Germline CDR1 and CDR2: SGHRS and YFSETQ. The V gene lost 1 base and the J gene lost 5 bases, with 10 bases spanning the gap. The CDR3 has 13 residues. The CDR3 DNA reads as TGCGCCAGCAGCTTGACAGGGGAGGACGAGCAGTACTTC. Translating it yields CASSLTGEDEQYF. The variable domain in full, with the rest retrieved from reference TRBV5-1 and TRBJ2-7, is KAGVTQTPRYLIKTRGQQVTLSCSPISGHRSVSWYQQTPGQGLQFLFEYFSETQRNKGNFPGRFSGRQFSNSRSEMNVSTLELGDSALYLCASSLTGEDEQYFGPGTRLTVT.

The rearrangement links TRBV7-9 to TRBJ1-2, with TRBD1 as a possible D gene (6 bases). This CDR3 region has 16 residues. Trimming removed 6 bases at V and 5 bases at J, with 22 bases between. Germline loops: CDR1 SEHNR, CDR2 FQNEAQ (reference sequence). CDR3 DNA sequence: TGTGCCAGCAGAAAACTCATCGCGAGGGGGAATTATGGCTACACCTTC. This sequence encodes CASRKLIARGNYGYTF.

V is TRBV30 and J is TRBJ2-7; TRBD1 matches 10 bases. The CDR3 is 11 amino acids. After removal of 5 bases from V and 7 bases from J, the junction contained 2 bases not matched to a gene. Germline assignment: CDR1 GTSNPN and CDR2 SVGIG (reference sequence). DNA of the CDR3: TGTGCCTGGGACAGGGGGCTAGAGCAGTACTTC. Its translation: CAWDRGLEQYF. The whole variable domain, filled in from reference TRBV30 and TRBJ2-7, reads SQTIHQWPATLVQPVGSPLSLECTVEGTSNPNLYWYRQAAGRGLQLLFYSVGIGQISSEVPQNLSASRPQDRQFILSSKKLLLSDSGFYLCAWDRGLEQYFGPGTRLTVT.

V usage is TRBV27 and J usage is TRBJ2-2, with D possibly matching TRBD2 (5 bases). Deletions cut 4 bases from V and 5 bases from J, with 11 bases between. Germline loops: CDR1 MNHEY, CDR2 SMNVEV (reference sequence). There are 14 residues in the CDR3. DNA for the CDR3: TGTGCCAGCAGTTCCGACTACCTTACCGGGGAGCTGTTTTTT. This gives the protein CASSSDYLTGELFF.

This clone was found a few times. The genes are TRBV5-1 and TRBJ1-1; 7 nucleotides line up with TRBD1. V dropped 3 bases and J dropped 3; count of bases not matched to a gene: 5. The CDR3 contains 14 residues. The germline CDR1 and CDR2 sequences are SGHRS and YFSETQ. The chain's CDR3 is CASSYNRGDTEAFF. The CDR3, as DNA: TGCGCCAGCAGCTATAACAGGGGTGACACTGAAGCTTTCTTT.

The rearrangement links TRBV18 to TRBJ1-5, with a tentative D call TRBD1 (5 bases). Germline CDR1 and CDR2: KGHSH and LQKENI. The V and J ends lost 3 bases and 1 base respectively, with 7 bases between them. CDR3 length: 14 amino acids. This CDR3 is CASSPSGSNQPQHF. The CDR3 region has the DNA TGTGCCAGCTCACCTTCAGGGAGCAATCAGCCCCAGCATTTT.

The V gene is TRBV5-1, the J gene TRBJ1-1; D remains unclear. V was clipped by 0 bases and J by 8 bases, with 8 bases between them. Germline CDR1 is SGHRS and CDR2 is YFSETQ. The CDR3 spans 12 residues. The CDR3 reads CASSLAGLEAFF. CDR3 sequence (DNA): TGCGCCAGCAGCTTGGCAGGTCTGGAAGCTTTCTTT.

The chain employs TRBV27 and TRBJ2-7; D gene ambiguous. V lost 4 bases to trimming and J lost 1 base, with 2 bases between them. The germline V gene encodes CDR1 MNHEY and CDR2 SMNVEV (reference sequence). The CDR3 is 11 residues long. This CDR3 reads CASSSSYEQYF. CDR3 in DNA: TGTGCCAGCAGTTCGTCCTACGAGCAGTACTTC.

This clone was recorded only once. The gene calls are TRBV6-6 and TRBJ2-7; TRBD2 is a possible D gene (7 bases). V lost 7 bases, J lost 3 bases, and 16 bases lay in between. Germline lookup yields CDR1 MNHNY and CDR2 SVGAGI (reference sequence). This CDR3 region has 14 residues. The CDR3 DNA follows: TGTGCCAGCACGGACGGGGGGCGCGGCTACGAGCAGTACTTC. Translation: CASTDGGRGYEQYF.

The chain is built from TRBV7-3 and TRBJ2-7; 8 nucleotides line up with TRBD2. The CDR3 extends over 17 amino acids. The V segment lost 2 bases and the J segment 3 bases; nucleotides outside the gene matches: 12. Per the germline V gene, CDR1 is SGHTA and CDR2 is FQGTGA. CDR3: CASSLEESLAAGYEQYF. CDR3 bases: TGTGCCAGCAGCTTAGAGGAGTCACTAGCGGCAGGCTACGAGCAGTACTTC.

This chain connects TRBV13 to TRBJ2-7; tentative D call: TRBD1 (5 bases). Germline CDR1 and CDR2: PRHDT and FYEKMQ (reference sequence). V was pared by 2 bases and J by 6 bases, with 17 bases between. This CDR3 is 15 amino acids long. CDR3 sequence: CASSLRPGISSEQYF. In DNA form, the CDR3 reads TGTGCCAGCAGCTTAAGGCCAGGGATTTCCAGCGAGCAGTACTTC.

V is TRBV2 and J is TRBJ1-4; 9 bases line up with TRBD1. The germline gives CDR1 SNHLY, CDR2 FYNNEI. The CDR3 consists of 16 residues. The ends lost 6 bases at V and 4 bases at J; junction bases unmatched: 9. For the CDR3, the DNA is TGTGCCAGCAGGGATCCCCGGGACAGGGTTAATGAAAAACTGTTTTTT. It is translated as CASRDPRDRVNEKLFF.

A note on this clone: In the same sample, other DNA sequences code for this CDR3. This chain uses TRBV2 with TRBJ2-7; 9 nucleotides match TRBD2. The CDR3 has 17 amino acids. V gave up 6 bases and J gave up 2 bases; unmatched junction bases: 14. Germline loops: CDR1 SNHLY, CDR2 FYNNEI. CDR3 coding DNA: TGTGCCAGCAGGGTCAGAGTTACTAGCGGGCTAACCTACGAGCAGTACTTC. Protein: CASRVRVTSGLTYEQYF.

The table lists this clone with a count of one. The chain carries TRBV12-5 and TRBJ2-7, with 7 bases aligning to TRBD1. CDR3 size: 15 residues. Trimming took 1 base from V and 1 from J; bases not matched to a gene: 4. CDR1 is LGHNT and CDR2 is FRNRAP in the germline V gene. CDR3 sequence reads: CASGLARDSSYEQYF. The CDR3 DNA reads as TGTGCTAGTGGTTTGGCACGGGACAGTTCCTACGAGCAGTACTTC.

The V and J genes are TRBV19 and TRBJ2-7, with TRBD2 matching over 13 bases. The CDR3 loop spans 18 amino acids. Germline V lookup: CDR1 LNHDA, CDR2 SQIVND (reference sequence). V lost 5 bases to trimming and J lost 2 bases; unmatched junction nucleotides: 12. The CDR3 DNA is TGTGCCAGTAGTGACCAACCGGGACTAGCGGGGTTACCCTACGAGCAGTACTTC. This translates into CASSDQPGLAGLPYEQYF.

This sequence joins TRBV14 and TRBJ2-7; 9 nucleotides agree with TRBD2. The V gene's germline CDR1 is SGHDN and CDR2 FVKESK. The length of the CDR3 is 16 residues. The ends lost 0 bases at V and 2 bases at J; junction bases unmatched: 5. This CDR3 is CASSQDLLAGTYEQYF. In DNA, the CDR3 is TGTGCCAGCAGCCAAGATCTCCTAGCGGGGACCTACGAGCAGTACTTC.

The chain has TRBV7-2 and TRBJ1-5, with D maybe TRBD1 (5 bases). Trimming left V 4 bases short and J 6 bases short, with 19 bases between. Germline CDR1 and CDR2: SGHTA and FQGNSA. The CDR3 sequence is 16 residues long. CDR3 residues: CASSSGQTQGSQPQHF. The CDR3 nucleotides are TGTGCCAGCAGCTCAGGCCAGACCCAGGGAAGTCAGCCCCAGCATTTT.

The chain employs TRBV6-5 and TRBJ1-1, with D perhaps TRBD1 (6 bases). V shed 6 bases and J shed 1 base, with 12 bases lying between them. CDR1 is MNHEY and CDR2 is SVGAGI in the germline V gene. The CDR3 totals 14 residues. Here the CDR3 reads CASRNRVPNTEAFF. CDR3 nucleotide sequence: TGTGCCAGCAGAAACAGGGTCCCGAACACTGAAGCTTTCTTT.

The chain employs TRBV9 and TRBJ2-4; maybe TRBD1 (6 bases). The CDR3 consists of 14 residues. V lost 0 bases, J lost 8 bases, and 12 bases lay in between. Germline V lookup: CDR1 SGDLS, CDR2 YYNGEE. CDR3 in amino acids: CASSVDQGRDIQYF. CDR3 DNA sequence: TGTGCCAGCAGCGTAGATCAGGGGCGCGACATTCAGTACTTC.

The V and J genes are TRBV30 and TRBJ1-2, with 10 bases fitting TRBD1. The V gene's germline CDR1 is GTSNPN and CDR2 SVGIG (reference sequence). The CDR3 is 16 amino acids. Trimming at V came to 0 bases and at J to 4 bases, leaving 8 bases not matched to a gene. CDR3: CAWSVITTGGSYGYTF. The CDR3 region has the DNA TGTGCCTGGAGTGTAATCACGACAGGGGGCTCCTATGGCTACACCTTC.

The chain has TRBV29-1 and TRBJ2-3; D gene ambiguous. This CDR3 has 13 amino acids. Trimming shortened V by 4 bases and J by 6 bases, and 14 bases separated the two germline ends. Germline-derived CDR1 and CDR2 are SQVTM and ANQGSEA. DNA of the CDR3: TGCAGCGTTGCTTCGAGAAATTTGGATACGCAGTATTTT. It translates to CSVASRNLDTQYF.

This chain joins TRBV11-2 and TRBJ2-5; 10 nucleotides line up with TRBD2. There are 16 residues in the CDR3. CDR1 is SGHAT and CDR2 is FQNNGV in the germline V gene. Unmatched junction bases numbered 3, after V lost 1 base and J lost 1 base. CDR3 sequence reads: CASSLGAGGTQETQYF. In nucleotides, the CDR3 is TGTGCCAGCAGCTTAGGAGCGGGGGGGACCCAAGAGACCCAGTACTTC.

The chain recombines TRBV12-5 with TRBJ1-1; D ambiguous. V gave up 0 bases and J gave up 1 base, with 9 bases separating them. The CDR3 totals 15 residues. Germline V lookup: CDR1 LGHNT, CDR2 FRNRAP. The CDR3 reads CASGLVQGANTEAFF. CDR3 in DNA: TGTGCTAGTGGTTTGGTACAAGGAGCGAACACTGAAGCTTTCTTT.

The J gene is TRBJ1-1, the V gene TRBV5-1; D may be TRBD1 (6 bases). The V gene lost 1 base and the J gene lost 1 base, with 17 bases spanning the gap. Germline V gene lookup returns CDR1 SGHRS and CDR2 YFSETQ. This CDR3 is built from 17 residues. The CDR3 protein is CASSLTTGTMGNTEAFF. The CDR3 DNA reads TGCGCCAGCAGCTTGACCACCGGGACAATGGGGAACACTGAAGCTTTCTTT.

J is TRBJ1-6 and V is TRBV25-1; 7 nucleotides line up with TRBD1. V trimming: 3 bases; J trimming: 9 bases; junction bases outside the gene matches: 8. Germline CDR1 is MGHDK and CDR2 is SYGVNS. The CDR3 is 15 amino acids. DNA of the CDR3: TGTGCCAGCAGTGACCTAGGGGGCGAAGGTTCACCCCTCCACTTT. This sequence encodes CASSDLGGEGSPLHF.

The V and J genes are TRBV10-1 and TRBJ1-1; perhaps TRBD1 as D (5 bases). V lost 9 bases and J lost 6, with 17 bases in between. Germline assignment: CDR1 WNHNN and CDR2 SYGVQD (reference sequence). The CDR3 contains 13 residues. In DNA, the CDR3 is TGCGCCAGTTGCAGGGTCCAACGGCCTGAAGCTTTCTTT. Residues: CASCRVQRPEAFF.

The CDR3: CASRRTENEKLFF. CDR3 nucleotide sequence: TGTGCCAGCAGGAGGACAGAGAATGAAAAACTGTTTTTT. This chain uses TRBV6-1 with TRBJ1-4; possibly TRBD1 for D (6 bases). The CDR3 runs 13 residues. Deletions cut 6 bases from V and 5 bases from J, with 10 bases between. From germline, CDR1 is MNHNS and CDR2 SASEGT.